Here is one T cell receptor beta chain with its context. Its antigen remains unidentified. This specimen comes from a study of cytomegalovirus exposure and HLA in healthy donors. In the study overall: The 120 validation repertoires matched the approximately 700 first-cohort repertoires in platform, a later analysis reported.

Regarding the study as a whole: Reports described diagnosis of cytomegalovirus status by the classifier as highly specific and sensitive. CMV antigen specificity of three CMV-associated chains was confirmed in vitro.

V shed 3 bases and J shed 0 bases, with 12 bases lying between them. CDR1 MNHNS and CDR2 SASEGT come from the germline V gene. The CDR3 runs 16 residues. The donors were part of the approximately 120-subject validation cohort, which stood apart from the 666-subject first cohort. Method: immunoSEQ multiplex PCR; TCRdb's copy keeps in-frame clones and lacks some. This table has about 130,000 clones, approximately 94% appearing once. V usage is TRBV6-1 and J usage is TRBJ2-1; D call uncertain. The sample comprised PBMCs. The clonotype comes from a young man in good health and CMV-seropositive. The CDR3 DNA reads TGTGCCAGCAGTGAGACATGGGCAGACTCCTACAATGAGCAGTTCTTC. This encodes CASSETWADSYNEQFF.